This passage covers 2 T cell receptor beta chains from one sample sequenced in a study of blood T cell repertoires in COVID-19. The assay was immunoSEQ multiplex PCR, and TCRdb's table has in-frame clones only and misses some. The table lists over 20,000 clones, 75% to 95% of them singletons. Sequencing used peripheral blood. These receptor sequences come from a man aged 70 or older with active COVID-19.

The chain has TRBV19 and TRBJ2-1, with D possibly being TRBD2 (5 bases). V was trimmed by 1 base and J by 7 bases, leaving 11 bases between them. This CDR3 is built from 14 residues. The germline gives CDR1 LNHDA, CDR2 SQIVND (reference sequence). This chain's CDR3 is CASSIGPPGNEQFF. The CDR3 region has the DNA TGTGCCAGTAGTATAGGGCCACCGGGGAATGAGCAGTTCTTC.

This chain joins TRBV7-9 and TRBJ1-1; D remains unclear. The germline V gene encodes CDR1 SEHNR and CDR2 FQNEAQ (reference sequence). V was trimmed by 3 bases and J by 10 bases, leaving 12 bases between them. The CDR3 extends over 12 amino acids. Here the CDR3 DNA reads TGTGCCAGCAGCTTCCCTCAGGCAGGAGCTTTCTTT. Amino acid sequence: CASSFPQAGAFF. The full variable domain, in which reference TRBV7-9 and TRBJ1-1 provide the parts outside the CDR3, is DTGVSQNPRHKITKRGQNVTFRCDPISEHNRLYWYRQTLGQGPEFLTYFQNEAQLEKSRLLSDRFSAERPKGSFSTLEIQRTEQGDSAMYLCASSFPQAGAFFGQGTRLTVV.